The text below deals with one T cell receptor (beta chain). Its antigen remains unidentified. No clone much larger than this one lies a single base away; base qualities are absent. CD8 naive samples were obtained by positive selection for CCR7 among CD45RO-negative cells, yielding a CD45RA+CCR7+ population from which TemRA cells were excluded. The donors were healthy, HIV-negative adults with no recently reported acute infections or vaccinations. Every donor was a Caucasian adult living in Nashville, Tennessee, USA. Blood was obtained by leukapheresis, after which PBMCs were separated by Ficoll-Histopaque density gradient centrifugation and cryopreserved in liquid nitrogen vapor phase. Analytical flow cytometry was used to check the purity and quantity of each magnetically sorted T cell population. Genomic DNA was isolated from every sorted fraction and measured by UV absorbance on a Nanodrop 2000c.

Germline trimming amounts to 6 bases on V and 2 bases on J, with 8 as the count of junction bases outside the gene matches. Taken from the germline V gene, the CDR1 and CDR2 loops are LGHNA and YSLEER. The cysteine opens and the phenylalanine closes a CDR3 of 16 amino acids. Here the CDR3 DNA is all that survives: 48 bases in frame from base 1. These data are taken from a study of shared clonotypes between healthy human individuals (dated by TCRdb to the early 2020s). About the investigation overall: The cohort comprised two women and a few men aged 18 to 49 years. For each donor, CD4 naive and CD4 memory were each run on three plates, CD8 naive on two plates, and CD8 memory on one plate. Each donor's leukapheresis produced roughly between roughly 0.85 and 9.5 billion PBMCs. Libraries were prepared and TCR repertoires were sequenced by different laboratories using diverse techniques, in order to increase sequencing depth and limit assay-specific biases. Blood TCR repertoires of four to six healthy adults were deeply sequenced to estimate repertoire size and the extent of clonotype sharing between individuals.

The full study reports these points: The genetic and exposure-history diversity represented was limited by the small number of donors. Larger estimated clonotype richness was generally found for naive subsets than for memory subsets. Sharing across a handful of donors was observed for 4.5% to 6.5% of naive CD4, less than 4% of naive CD8, over 2% of memory CD4, and approximately 0.41% of memory CD8 clonotypes. Pairwise subsampling led to the expectation that sequencing depth would affect the degree of clonotype sharing among donors. Incomplete sequencing was indicated by rarefaction of sorted-subset datasets, despite the large sequencing depth. Only blood was sampled, and tissue TCR repertoires likely differ from those in blood. Clonotypes shared by all four sorted-subset donors showed higher generation probabilities than non-shared clonotypes.

Using the deep immunoSEQ assay, multiplex PCR amplified TCR CDR3 regions from genomic DNA. Extracted genomic DNA from each cell subset was spread evenly across all wells of several immunoSEQ 96-well plates, with each plate serving as a replicate. For sorted subsets, each replicate PCR was loaded with roughly 0.2 ug genomic DNA, equivalent to approximately 33,000 T cell genomes. Purified libraries were measured with a Qubit 3.0 fluorometer, size-checked on a Bioanalyzer 2100, and measured again with the KAPA Library Quantification kit. Each immunoSEQ 96-well plate was sequenced on its own single-read 150-cycle Illumina NextSeq 550 flow cell. The study's processing was this. The immunoSEQ output contained only junctional sequences without quality scores, so filtering could not match that applied to full-length reads. To assign V/J genes and CDR3, sequences were annotated using PyIR, a Python wrapper for IgBLAST v1.9, with IMGT germline references. Any read was removed if the V/J assignment was weak (E-value above 1e-6), the CDR3 was missing, or the read contained stop codons, out-of-frame junctions, or ambiguous translated residues. V3J clonotypes were defined as sequences sharing an identical inferred V gene, J gene, and CDR3 amino acid sequence. To compute the percentage overlap between repertoires, the number of shared unique clonotypes was divided by the size of the smaller repertoire. RTK rarefaction, the Chao1 estimator, and Recon v2.1 estimates of unobserved clonotypes were used to assess repertoire richness. Generation probabilities for all TCRbeta clonotypes obtained by the gDNA method from a few donors were computed using OLGA. TCRdb took this table from immuneACCESS and kept in-frame rearrangements with V and J called. Such tables lack part of the clones; where checked against another copy, unresolved V genes explain under half of the gap, and the rest is unexplained. The D gene and trimming were derived from the DNA, and the V and J assignments and clone size from that table. Here the sample has 2 million to 2.5 million clones; 85% to 95% occur a single time. The ten largest clones add up to around 1.7% of the sample.

The rearranged chain carries TRBV4-3 and TRBJ2-7; 12 of the junction bases match TRBD2. The sequence came from a man aged 18 to 35 in good health. Some clones in this sample may be carry-over from other donors' samples. Sequencing input: naive CD8+ T cells from PBMCs. Interpreted using the paper, the cell subset or site label stands for: CD45RA+CCR7+. CDR3 sequence: CASSPERLAGAYEQYF. The sequenced DNA: TGCGCCAGCAGTCCTGAGAGACTAGCGGGAGCCTACGAGCAGTACTTC.